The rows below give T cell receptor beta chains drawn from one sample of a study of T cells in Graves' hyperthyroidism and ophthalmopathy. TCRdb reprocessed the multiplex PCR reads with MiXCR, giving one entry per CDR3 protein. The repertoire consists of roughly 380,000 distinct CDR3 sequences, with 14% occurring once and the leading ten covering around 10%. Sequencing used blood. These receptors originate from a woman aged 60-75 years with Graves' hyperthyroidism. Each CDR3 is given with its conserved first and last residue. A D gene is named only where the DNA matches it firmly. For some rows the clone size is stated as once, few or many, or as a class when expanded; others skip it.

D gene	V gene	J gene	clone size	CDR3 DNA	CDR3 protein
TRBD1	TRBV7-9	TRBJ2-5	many	TGTGCCAGCAGCAAAGCAGGGGGAGTGGAGACCCAGTACTTC	CASSKAGGVETQYF
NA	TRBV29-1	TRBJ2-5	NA	TGCAGCGTTGGTGGAGCGACGGTCTGGGCAGAGACCCAGTACTTC	CSVGGATVWAETQYF
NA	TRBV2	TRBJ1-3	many	TGTGCCAGCGGACGGGCAGACTCTGGAAACACCATATATTTT	CASGRADSGNTIYF
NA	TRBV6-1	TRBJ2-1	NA	TGTGCCAGCAGTGAATCACAGGGCTACAATGAGCAGTTCTTC	CASSESQGYNEQFF
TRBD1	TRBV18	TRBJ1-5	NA	TGTGCCAGCTCAGGCTTGACAGGGGGCGAAAGCAATCAGCCCCAGCATTTT	CASSGLTGGESNQPQHF
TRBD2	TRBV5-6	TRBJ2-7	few	TGTGCCAGCAGCCCCACGGGGGGTTACTACGAGCAGTACTTC	CASSPTGGYYEQYF
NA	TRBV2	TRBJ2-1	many	TGTGCCAGCAGTGAGGCAGGGACCTACAATGAGCAGTTCTTC	CASSEAGTYNEQFF
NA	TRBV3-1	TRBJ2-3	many	TGTGCCAGCAGCCAAGATGGGCGGGAAGATACGCAGTATTTT	CASSQDGREDTQYF
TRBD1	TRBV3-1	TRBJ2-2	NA	TGTGCCAGCAGCCAAACAGGGGACACCGGGGAGCTGTTTTTT	CASSQTGDTGELFF
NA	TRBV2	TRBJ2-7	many	TGTGCCAGCAGTGAAGGCATAGGGAGGTACTCCTACGAGCAGTACTTC	CASSEGIGRYSYEQYF
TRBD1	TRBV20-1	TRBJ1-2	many	TGCAGTGCTAGGGGGACAGGGGATGGCTACACCTTC	CSARGTGDGYTF
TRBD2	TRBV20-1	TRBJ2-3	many	TGCAGCCTAGCGGGAGATCGCACAGATACGCAGTATTTT	CSLAGDRTDTQYF
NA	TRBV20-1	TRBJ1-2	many	TGCAGTGCTAGAGTGCGACCGGTGGGCTATGGCTACACCTTC	CSARVRPVGYGYTF
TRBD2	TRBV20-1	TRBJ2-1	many	TGCAGTGCTAGGGAGGGACTAGCGGGTTACAATGAGCAGTTCTTC	CSAREGLAGYNEQFF
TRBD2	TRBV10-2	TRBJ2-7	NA	TGCGCCAGCGGGGGACTAGCGGGCTACGAGCAGTACTTC	CASGGLAGYEQYF
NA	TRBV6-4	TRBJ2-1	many	TGTGCCAGCAGCCCCAACCCCGGACTGGCGGGGCAGTTCTTC	CASSPNPGLAGQFF
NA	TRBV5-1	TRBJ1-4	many	TGCGCCAGCAGCTTCAGCGGGGACAATGAAAAACTGTTTTTT	CASSFSGDNEKLFF
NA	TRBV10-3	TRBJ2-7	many	TGTGCCATCAGTGAGCCCAGGACAGAGTCCTACGAGCAGTACTTC	CAISEPRTESYEQYF
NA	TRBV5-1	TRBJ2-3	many	TGCGCCAGCAGCACACTGGACTCTTCCCGCGATACGCAGTATTTT	CASSTLDSSRDTQYF
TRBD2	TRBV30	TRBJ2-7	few	TGTGCCTGGAGTAGGGGACTAGCGGGATACGAGCAGTACTTC	CAWSRGLAGYEQYF
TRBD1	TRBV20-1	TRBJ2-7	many	TGCAGTGCTAGAGATTCGGGACAGGGGACCTACGAGCAGTACTTC	CSARDSGQGTYEQYF
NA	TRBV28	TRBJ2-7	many	TGTGCCAGCAACACCGACCCGAGGGCCGAGCAGTACTTC	CASNTDPRAEQYF
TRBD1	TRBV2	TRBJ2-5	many	TGTGCCAGCAGTCGGACAGGGGGCGTACTTCAAGAGACCCAGTACTTC	CASSRTGGVLQETQYF
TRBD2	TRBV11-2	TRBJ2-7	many	TGTGCCAGCAGCCGACTAGCGGGTACCTACGAGCAGTACTTC	CASSRLAGTYEQYF
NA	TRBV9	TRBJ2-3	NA	TGTGCCAGCAGCTCCCAGGGAGCTGTGATAGCAGATACGCAGTATTTT	CASSSQGAVIADTQYF
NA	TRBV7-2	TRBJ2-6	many	TGTGCCAGCAGCTTCTTTGGGGCCAACGTCCTGACTTTC	CASSFFGANVLTF